This T cell receptor beta chain was recovered during a study of T cell responses to AZD1222 COVID-19 vaccine. General study findings and limits: Regions 160-218 and 743-854 held dominance among vaccine-associated CD4 TCRs, which spanned spike. Mostly white British, mostly female donors; authors suggested clonal diversity may be underestimated.

Germline V gives CDR1 SEHNR, CDR2 FQNEAQ (reference sequence). V lost 5 bases to trimming and J lost 2 bases, with 9 bases between them. The CDR3 has 13 amino acids. Note on this clone: The antigen remains unidentified.

Second doses at about 4 or about 12 weeks were pooled. Some clones are missing from TCRdb's copy, which holds only in-frame ones; the method was immunoSEQ multiplex PCR. The data contain tens of thousands of clones, less than 90% of them singletons. Sequenced material: peripheral blood, taken 28 days after the second AZD1222 dose. This TCR came from an adult who received the AZD1222 COVID-19 vaccine. The genes are TRBV7-9 and TRBJ1-2; maybe TRBD1 (5 bases). The CDR3 here is CASSPDTNYGYTF. In DNA form, the CDR3 reads TGTGCCAGCAGCCCGGACACCAACTATGGCTACACCTTC.